Listed below are T cell receptor beta chains from one sample, sequenced in a study of T-cell reconstitution after alpha-beta-depleted transplantation in children. TCRdb used MiXCR to reprocess the PCR reads, holding one entry per CDR3 protein. The data contain 200,000 or so distinct CDR3 sequences, about 7% of them singletons. This sample comprised PBMCs, obtained before TCRalphabeta/CD19-depleted stem cell transplant. These receptors were obtained from a boy younger than 10 with acute lymphoblastic leukemia, due to receive a stem cell transplant. The CDR3 runs from the conserved cysteine through the conserved F or W. A D gene is named only where the DNA matches it firmly. Clone size is shown for a subset of rows, as once, few, many or a class of expanded clone.

-	TRBV20-1	TRBJ1-1	many	TGCAGTGCCGGGTTACCGCAGGGCACTGAAGCTTTCTTT	CSAGLPQGTEAFF
TRBD2	TRBV12-3/TRBV12-4	TRBJ2-1	many	TGTGCCATCACCTGGGGGGGCAATGAGCAGTTCTTC	CAITWGGNEQFF
TRBD1	TRBV4-3	TRBJ2-7	many	TGCGCCAGCAGCCCTCGGACAGGGTTAGGGTACGAGCAGTACTTC	CASSPRTGLGYEQYF
-	TRBV28	TRBJ2-3	many	TGTGCCAGCAGTCTCACCCGACAGGTTGGGGGCACAGATACGCAGTATTTT	CASSLTRQVGGTDTQYF
-	TRBV21-1	TRBJ2-1	many	TGTGCCAGCAGCAAAGATGGGGTAGCGGGGGGGCCCAGCTCCTACAATGAGCAGTTCTTC	CASSKDGVAGGPSSYNEQFF
-	TRBV20-1	TRBJ2-7	few	TGCAGTGCTGGCCCCGCGGCCCTCCGGAGCTCCTACGAGCAGTACTTC	CSAGPAALRSSYEQYF
-	TRBV7-2	TRBJ2-3	many	TGTGCCAGCAGCCATTACACAGATACGCAGTATTTT	CASSHYTDTQYF
TRBD1	TRBV28	TRBJ1-1	few	TGTGCCAGCACTCTCGACAGGGGCACTGAAGCTTTCTTT	CASTLDRGTEAFF
-	TRBV20-1	TRBJ1-1	-	TGCAGCTCCTCGGGGGTCGGGGACACTGAAGCTTTCTTT	CSSSGVGDTEAFF
-	TRBV6-2/TRBV6-3	TRBJ2-1	-	TGTGCCAGCAGTTACTCCGTACGTGAGCAGTTCTTC	CASSYSVREQFF
TRBD1	TRBV20-1	TRBJ1-1	many	TGCAGTGCTAGAGCAGGGGGATCGAACACTGAAGCTTTCTTT	CSARAGGSNTEAFF
TRBD2	TRBV27	TRBJ2-1	few	TGTGCCAGCAGTCCGGCGGGGCGGGGGGGTTACAATGAGCAGTTCTTC	CASSPAGRGGYNEQFF
TRBD2	TRBV20-1	TRBJ2-1	many	TGCAGTGCTAGACTCCCAGGGCTAGCGGGAGCCAATGAGCAGTTCTTC	CSARLPGLAGANEQFF
TRBD2	TRBV18	TRBJ2-1	-	TGTGCCAGCTCACTTATACCGGGACTAGCGGATAACAATGAGCAGTTCTTC	CASSLIPGLADNNEQFF
-	TRBV12-3/TRBV12-4	TRBJ1-6	medium-sized	TGTGCCAGCAGTTCCGGTTCACCCCTCCACTTT	CASSSGSPLHF
-	TRBV20-1	TRBJ1-2	many	TGCAGTGCTAGTTCAGTCTATGGCTACACCTTC	CSASSVYGYTF
TRBD2	TRBV11-2	TRBJ2-3	-	TGTGCCAGCAGTCCCCCCCAACTACTAGCGGGAACCGAGGGGGATACGCAGTATTTT	CASSPPQLLAGTEGDTQYF
TRBD1	TRBV20-1	TRBJ1-5	many	TGCAGTGCTAAAGGGGCAGGGGGATATAGCAATCAGCCCCAGCATTTT	CSAKGAGGYSNQPQHF
-	TRBV12-3/TRBV12-4	TRBJ1-5	many	TGTGCCAGCAGTCACTCAGGGAGCAATCAGCCCCAGCATTTT	CASSHSGSNQPQHF
-	TRBV15	TRBJ2-3	many	TGTGCCACCAGCAGAGGGACAGCCCCAGATACGCAGTATTTT	CATSRGTAPDTQYF
TRBD2	TRBV6-5	TRBJ2-1	many	TGTGCCAGCAGTTACTCCGGACTAGCGGGACGCTCCTACAATGAGCAGTTCTTC	CASSYSGLAGRSYNEQFF
-	TRBV7-9	TRBJ2-3	few	TGTGCCAGCAGCTTAAAGCAGGGCCCAGATACGCAGTATTTT	CASSLKQGPDTQYF
-	TRBV29-1	TRBJ2-7	few	TGCAGCGTTGAAGGCCCGAACTACGAGCAGTACTTC	CSVEGPNYEQYF
-	TRBV20-1	TRBJ2-1	-	TGCAGTGCTAGAGTATCTTATCATGCATGGGGTGAGCAGTTCTTC	CSARVSYHAWGEQFF
-	TRBV29-1	TRBJ1-4	many	TGCAGCGTTTCAATATTGGATGAAAAACTGTTTTTT	CSVSILDEKLFF
-	TRBV29-1	TRBJ2-4	few	TGCAGCGCCAAAACCTCAATAGCCAAAAACATTCAGTACTTC	CSAKTSIAKNIQYF
-	TRBV5-1	TRBJ2-5	many	TGCGCCAGCAGCTTGGGGCGATTTGAGGAGACCCAGTACTTC	CASSLGRFEETQYF
-	TRBV12-3/TRBV12-4	TRBJ2-6	few	TGTGCCAGCAGTTTGTTCCCCTCTGGGGCCAACGTCCTGACTTTC	CASSLFPSGANVLTF
-	TRBV10-3	TRBJ2-1	many	TGTGCCATCAGTGAGTCGAGAGCCCAGAGCGCGTACAATGAGCAGTTCTTC	CAISESRAQSAYNEQFF
-	TRBV29-1	TRBJ2-1	-	TGCACCGTAGTCGGGGTGAACAATGAGCAGTTCTTC	CTVVGVNNEQFF
TRBD2	TRBV12-3/TRBV12-4	TRBJ2-7	few	TGTGCCAGCAGTTTAGTTGCGGGGGTGAGTTACGAGCAGTACTTC	CASSLVAGVSYEQYF
-	TRBV20-1	TRBJ1-4	many	TGCAGTGCTAGAGATGACCTAACAGGGAAAAATGAAAAACTGTTTTTT	CSARDDLTGKNEKLFF
-	TRBV27	TRBJ2-7	many	TGTGCCAGCAGGCCATCAAGTCTCGAGCAGTACTTC	CASRPSSLEQYF
TRBD1	TRBV6-1	TRBJ2-5	few	TGTGCCAGCACCCTAATCACAGGGGTGGGTCAAGAGACCCAGTACTTC	CASTLITGVGQETQYF
-	TRBV12-3/TRBV12-4	TRBJ1-5	few	TGTGCCAGCAGTTTAGGGGAGAGGAACAGCGCTGATCAGCCCCAGCATTTT	CASSLGERNSADQPQHF
-	TRBV28	TRBJ2-5	many	TGTGCCAGCAGTTCTAATAGGGGGACGGTGGAGACCCAGTACTTC	CASSSNRGTVETQYF
-	TRBV7-9	TRBJ2-3	many	TGTGCCAGGAGCCGGGACACAGATACGCAGTATTTT	CARSRDTDTQYF
-	TRBV7-3	TRBJ1-1	many	TGTGCCAGCAGCTTAAATCCGGACGGTGAAGCTTTCTTT	CASSLNPDGEAFF
-	TRBV28	TRBJ2-2	few	TGTGCCAGCAGACGGATCTCGGGCAGCTGGGGCGGGGAGCTGTTTTTT	CASRRISGSWGGELFF
-	TRBV29-1	TRBJ2-2	many	TGCAGCGTTCAAGGGGAGTCGAACACCGGGGAGCTGTTTTTT	CSVQGESNTGELFF
-	TRBV15	TRBJ1-4	many	TGTGCCACCAGCAGAGAAGCAAGCAGGGCGGAAAAACTGTTTTTT	CATSREASRAEKLFF
TRBD2	TRBV28	TRBJ2-7	-	TGTGGCAGCAGTCTAATTAGCGGGTACGAGCAGTACTTC	CGSSLISGYEQYF
TRBD1	TRBV3-1	TRBJ2-7	-	TGTGCCTGCTGCCAAGGGACGGACAGGAAGAACCCCTACGAGCAGTACTTC	CACCQGTDRKNPYEQYF
TRBD1	TRBV7-2	TRBJ2-1	few	TGTGCCAGCAGCCCCCGGGCAGGGGGCTACAATGAGCAGTTCTTC	CASSPRAGGYNEQFF
TRBD1	TRBV7-8	TRBJ2-1	few	TGTGCCAGCAGCGCGGCCGGGACAGGGATAAGCAATGAGCAGTTCTTC	CASSAAGTGISNEQFF
-	TRBV28	TRBJ2-5	-	TGTGCCAGCAGTTCCCCTCTATCAGGGGCGGAGACCCAGTACTTC	CASSSPLSGAETQYF
-	TRBV28	TRBJ1-5	many	TGTGCCAGCAGTAACTCGAGGGTTGGGACCCAGCATTTT	CASSNSRVGTQHF
TRBD2	TRBV7-7	TRBJ2-1	-	TGTGCCAGCAGCTTAGGGGCTAGCGGGAGAGGCTCCTACAATGAGCAGTTCTTC	CASSLGASGRGSYNEQFF
-	TRBV7-2	TRBJ1-1	many	TGTGCCAGCAGCTTAAGAGACAGTAGGCCCGCTTTCTTT	CASSLRDSRPAFF
-	TRBV7-9	TRBJ2-1	few	TGTGCCAACAGCGAAAACAGGCGTAGCTCCTACAATGAGCAGTTCTTC	CANSENRRSSYNEQFF
TRBD1	TRBV12-3/TRBV12-4	TRBJ2-1	many	TGTGCCAGCAGTTTTAAGGGGGCAGGACAGGGGGCCTATGAGCAGTTCTTC	CASSFKGAGQGAYEQFF
-	TRBV7-6	TRBJ2-2	few	TGTGCCAGCAGCTTCGGCGGACGCCGGGTCACCGGGGAGCTGTTTTTT	CASSFGGRRVTGELFF
TRBD2	TRBV20-1	TRBJ2-3	few	TGCAGTGCTAGAACTAGCGGGGGGGCTACATTAAGAGATACGCAGTATTTT	CSARTSGGATLRDTQYF
-	TRBV5-1	TRBJ2-1	many	TGCGCCAGCAGCTTGGGGGCGGGGGCTGGGGACAATGAGCAGTTCTTC	CASSLGAGAGDNEQFF
-	TRBV20-1	TRBJ2-7	many	TGCAGTGTTTCCAGGCGGTGGGAGCAGTACTTC	CSVSRRWEQYF
-	TRBV20-1	TRBJ2-7	-	TGCAGTGCTAGCCCTCAGTCCGTACAGGGGCAGTACTTC	CSASPQSVQGQYF
TRBD2	TRBV29-1	TRBJ2-7	many	TGCAGCGCCGAAACTAGCGGGACCTACGAGCAGTACTTC	CSAETSGTYEQYF
TRBD1	TRBV5-1	TRBJ2-7	many	TGCGCCAGCAAATCTACGGGACAGGGGTCCGAGCAGTACTTC	CASKSTGQGSEQYF
TRBD1	TRBV27	TRBJ2-7	-	TGTGCCAGCAGTTGGGGACAGGAGTACGAGCAGTACTTC	CASSWGQEYEQYF